The 21 T cell receptor beta chains listed next were all sequenced from one sample in a study of control samples from healthy donors and cancer patients (dated by TCRdb to about 2020). The library came from the immunoSEQ multiplex PCR assay. Drawn from immuneACCESS, this table holds only the in-frame rearrangements with V and J called that TCRdb kept. Clones are partly lost; checked studies trace under half to an unresolved V gene and leave the rest unexplained. This sample has more than 15,000 clones in its table, and roughly 80% of those were observed once. The top ten clonotypes cover around 28% of the sample. Sequenced sample: PBMCs. The receptor source for this set is a man at least 80 years old with head and neck cancer.

The genes are TRBV7-2 and TRBJ2-7; D assignment may be TRBD1 or TRBD2 (5 bases each). The CDR3 runs 13 residues. V lost 3 bases to trimming and J lost 6 bases, with 12 bases between them. Germline V gene lookup returns CDR1 SGHTA and CDR2 FQGNSA. The CDR3 bases are TGTGCCAGCAGCTTGTTCAAGGGGAGCGAGCAGTACTTC. This encodes CASSLFKGSEQYF.

The chain links TRBV2 to TRBJ2-2; TRBD2 agrees at 7 bases. V was clipped by 8 bases and J by 2 bases; unmatched bases: 8. CDR3 length: 15 amino acids. Germline V gene data show CDR1 as SNHLY and CDR2 as FYNNEI. The CDR3 reads CASARLADNTGELFF. The DNA of the CDR3 is TGTGCCAGCGCCAGACTAGCCGATAACACCGGGGAGCTGTTTTTT.

The J gene is TRBJ2-5, the V gene TRBV10-2; a weak D match, TRBD1 (6 bases). From germline, CDR1 is WSHSY and CDR2 SAAADI. The CDR3 sequence is 14 residues long. The V and J ends lost 9 bases and 5 bases respectively, with 19 bases between them. CDR3: CARSDRRQGETQYF. CDR3 nucleotides: TGCGCCAGAAGCGATCGGAGGCAGGGGGAGACCCAGTACTTC.

Here the CDR3 DNA reads TGTGCCAGCAGTTACAGAGGACAGGGGGTGGGTGAGCAGTTCTTC. Protein product: CASSYRGQGVGEQFF. This chain links TRBV6-5 with TRBJ2-1; 10 nucleotides line up with TRBD1. After removal of 2 bases from V and 9 bases from J, the junction contained 7 bases not matched to a gene. The CDR3 has 15 residues. The V gene's germline CDR1 is MNHEY and CDR2 SVGAGI.

The chain employs TRBV7-2 and TRBJ2-5; TRBD1 might be the D (6 bases). Germline CDR1 reads SGHTA; CDR2 reads FQGNSA. The CDR3 covers 13 residues. With 5 bases removed from V and 5 bases from J, the gap between germline ends came to 12 bases. The CDR3 nucleotides are TGTGCCAGCAGCCTTCAGGGGCGGGAGACCCAGTACTTC. Residues: CASSLQGRETQYF.

V is TRBV30 and J is TRBJ1-1, with TRBD1 as a possible D gene (6 bases). The ends were cut back, 5 bases at V and 3 bases at J, with 13 bases in the middle. This CDR3 is 13 amino acids long. Germline V CDR1 and CDR2: GTSNPN, SVGIG (reference sequence). CDR3 nucleotides: TGTGCCTGGGCAAGGGGGGGGGACACTGAAGCTTTCTTT. Translated, it gives CAWARGGDTEAFF.

V and J are TRBV6-5 and TRBJ1-1; perhaps TRBD1 as D (5 bases). Germline assignment: CDR1 MNHEY and CDR2 SVGAGI. This CDR3 is 16 amino acids long. V dropped 4 bases and J dropped 5 bases, with 20 bases sitting between them. The CDR3: CASSSPRGRERTEAFF. Here the CDR3 DNA reads TGTGCCAGCAGTTCCCCGCGGGGCAGGGAAAGGACTGAAGCTTTCTTT.

J is TRBJ2-7 and V is TRBV6-5; D ambiguous. The germline gives CDR1 MNHEY, CDR2 SVGAGI. Trimming took 4 bases from V and 6 from J, leaving 13 bases between them. The CDR3 runs to 13 residues. The CDR3 region has the DNA TGTGCCAGCAGTTTCGCCCTTCCCGGCGAGCAGTACTTC. It encodes CASSFALPGEQYF.

The DNA of the CDR3 is TGTGCCAGCAGCTTAGACCCGAGGGGCACTGAAGCTTTCTTT. Translated: CASSLDPRGTEAFF. V gene TRBV7-2 combines with J gene TRBJ1-1; D is perhaps TRBD1 (5 bases). Trimming stripped 1 base from V and 4 bases from J, with 10 bases between. Germline lookup yields CDR1 SGHTA and CDR2 FQGNSA. This CDR3 region has 14 residues.

This chain links TRBV18 with TRBJ2-4, with 7 bases lining up with TRBD2. CDR3 length equals 14 residues. Germline V gene lookup returns CDR1 KGHSH and CDR2 LQKENI. With 1 base clipped from V and 4 bases from J, the junction kept 1 base outside the gene matches. CDR3 DNA sequence: TGTGCCAGCTCACCACGGGGGGGGAAAAACATTCAGTACTTC. Translating it yields CASSPRGGKNIQYF.

This chain joins TRBV2 and TRBJ2-5, with 9 bases aligning to TRBD1. V lost 6 bases, J lost 3 bases, and 8 bases stayed unmatched. The CDR3 is 15 residues long. The germline gives CDR1 SNHLY, CDR2 FYNNEI. The CDR3 reads CASSPDRGREETQYF. The CDR3 DNA reads as TGTGCCAGCAGCCCGGACAGGGGACGAGAAGAGACCCAGTACTTC.

This sequence joins TRBV30 and TRBJ2-1; tentative D call: TRBD2 (6 bases). In germline, CDR1 is GTSNPN, CDR2 SVGIG (reference sequence). The V end was cut by 0 bases, the J end by 8 bases, with 14 bases between. The CDR3 spans 14 residues. CDR3 residues: CAWSVVGGEYEQFF. The DNA for the CDR3 is TGTGCCTGGAGTGTAGTCGGCGGGGAATATGAGCAGTTCTTC.

This sequence joins TRBV6-2 or TRBV6-3 and TRBJ2-7, with a possible D match to TRBD2 (5 bases). Germline loops: CDR1 MNHEY, CDR2 SVGEGT. V shed 0 bases and J shed 5 bases, with 20 bases lying between them. The CDR3 is 17 residues long. CDR3 nucleotides: TGTGCCAGCAGTTACTCTCCCCTAGCAAACGCGAGGAACGAGCAGTACTTC. Its translation is CASSYSPLANARNEQYF.

The chain carries TRBV7-8 and TRBJ2-7; 7 bases are shared with TRBD1. The trim removed 3 bases at V and 4 bases at J, leaving 6 bases unmatched. Germline lookup yields CDR1 SGHVS and CDR2 FQNEAQ. The CDR3 has 14 amino acids. The CDR3: CASSFRDSAYEQYF. CDR3 nucleotide sequence: TGTGCCAGCAGCTTCCGGGACAGCGCTTACGAGCAGTACTTC. Full variable domain (rest looked up from reference TRBV7-8 and TRBJ2-7): GAGVSQSPRYKVAKRGQDVALRCDPISGHVSLFWYQQALGQGPEFLTYFQNEAQLDKSGLPSDRFFAERPEGSVSTLKIQRTQQEDSAVYLCASSFRDSAYEQYFGPGTRLTVT.

V usage is TRBV3-1 (or the pseudogene TRBV3-2) and J usage is TRBJ2-2; D could derive from TRBD1 or TRBD2 (8 bases each). V shed 1 base and J shed 3 bases, with 18 bases lying between them. CDR3 length: 18 amino acids. The germline CDR1 and CDR2 sequences are LGHDT and YNNKEL (reference sequence). CDR3 residues: CASSQAGGDRPYTGELFF. The DNA of the CDR3 is TGTGCCAGCAGCCAAGCGGGGGGGGACAGGCCTTACACCGGGGAGCTGTTTTTT.

This clone was observed a single time. The chain uses TRBV19 and TRBJ1-1; perhaps TRBD1 as D (5 bases). Germline CDR1 is LNHDA and CDR2 is SQIVND (reference sequence). The CDR3 contains 14 residues. V was pared by 2 bases and J by 4 bases, with 11 bases between. The CDR3 nucleotides read TGTGCCAGTAGTATACGGGGGGAGGGCACTGAAGCTTTCTTT. Protein sequence: CASSIRGEGTEAFF.

The genes are TRBV3-1 (or the pseudogene TRBV3-2) and TRBJ2-7; D may be TRBD2 (5 bases). This CDR3 has 13 residues. Germline values: CDR1 LGHDT, CDR2 YNNKEL (reference sequence). Trimming removed 4 bases at V and 2 bases at J, with 9 bases between. The CDR3 spells CASSLHSAYEQYF. CDR3 bases: TGTGCCAGCAGCCTTCATAGCGCCTACGAGCAGTACTTC.

CDR3 DNA sequence: TGTGCCAGCAGCACTAGCGGGAGTTATAGTGAGCAGTTCTTC. Protein sequence: CASSTSGSYSEQFF. The chain couples TRBV6-2 or TRBV6-3 to TRBJ2-1; TRBD2 matches at 11 bases. J gave up 9 bases and V 6 bases, and 7 bases lay outside the gene matches. The length of the CDR3 is 14 residues. CDR1 and CDR2 from the germline V gene are MNHEY and SVGEGT.

V is TRBV9 and J is TRBJ2-3, with a weak D call TRBD1 (5 bases). CDR3 length: 16 residues. Trimming stripped 0 bases from V and 8 bases from J, with 19 bases between. Germline CDR1 reads SGDLS; CDR2 reads YYNGEE. The DNA for the CDR3 is TGTGCCAGCAGCGTAGGAGGAATTGGTGGGCAGGGTACGCAGTATTTT. Its protein is CASSVGGIGGQGTQYF.

The chain uses TRBV2 and TRBJ1-1; weak D call: TRBD1 (5 bases). Germline CDR1 SNHLY, CDR2 FYNNEI. Trimming stripped 0 bases from V and 3 bases from J, with 14 bases between. The CDR3 consists of 16 residues. This CDR3 reads CASSEAKGREDTEAFF. CDR3 bases: TGTGCCAGCAGTGAAGCGAAGGGGCGAGAGGACACTGAAGCTTTCTTT.

The chain has TRBV7-9 and TRBJ2-7; 9 positions agree with TRBD1. Germline V lookup: CDR1 SEHNR, CDR2 FQNEAQ (reference sequence). The CDR3 has 14 amino acids. V shed 2 bases and J 3 bases; nucleotides not matched to a gene: 2. CDR3 amino acids: CASSLRTGDYEQYF. Here the CDR3 DNA reads TGTGCCAGCAGCTTACGGACAGGGGACTACGAGCAGTACTTC.